The text below deals with one T cell receptor beta chain. The data stem from a study of T cells after posttransplantation cyclophosphamide. A marrow graft followed busulfan-fludarabine conditioning, with cyclophosphamide on days +3 and +4. Trimming stripped 5 bases from V and 9 bases from J, with 11 bases between. Germline loops: CDR1 MNHEY, CDR2 SMNVEV (reference sequence). The CDR3 consists of 12 residues. Assay used: immunoSEQ multiplex PCR; TCRdb lists only in-frame clones, some missing. This sample yields about 18,000 clones, of which roughly 73% are seen a single time; approximately 29% belongs to the top ten.

Sequencing was performed on CD8+ T cells sorted from PBMCs, taken roughly 1,900 days after a stem cell transplant with posttransplant cyclophosphamide. The chain links TRBV27 to TRBJ1-5, with D possibly matching TRBD1 (5 bases). The sequence was obtained from a female patient in her forties or fifties who received an allogeneic stem cell transplant from a related donor, was CMV-positive, and had no GVHD. Part of the T cells may come from the graft donor. CDR3 residues: CASSPSGGPQHF. The CDR3 nucleotides are TGTGCCAGCAGTCCCTCGGGGGGGCCCCAGCATTTT.